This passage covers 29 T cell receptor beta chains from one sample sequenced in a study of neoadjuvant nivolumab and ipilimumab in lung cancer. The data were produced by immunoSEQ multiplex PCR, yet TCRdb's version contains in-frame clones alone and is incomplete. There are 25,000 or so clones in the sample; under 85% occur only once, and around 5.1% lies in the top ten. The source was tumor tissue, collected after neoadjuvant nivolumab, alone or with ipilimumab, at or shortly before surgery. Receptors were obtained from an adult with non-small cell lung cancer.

CDR3 nucleotides: TGCGCCAGCAGCTTGAGCGGCAATTCACCCCTCCACTTT. Translation gives CASSLSGNSPLHF. The chain couples TRBV5-1 to TRBJ1-6; no definite D call. The germline V gene has CDR1 SGHRS and CDR2 YFSETQ. There are 13 residues in the CDR3. Between the trimmed V and J ends, which lost 1 base and 7 bases, there was a span of 6 bases.

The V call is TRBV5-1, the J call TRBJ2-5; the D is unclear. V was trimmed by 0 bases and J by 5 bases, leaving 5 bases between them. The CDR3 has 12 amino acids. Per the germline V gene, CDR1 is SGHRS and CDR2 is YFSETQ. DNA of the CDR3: TGCGCCAGCAGCTTGGCCAGGGAGACCCAGTACTTC. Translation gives CASSLARETQYF. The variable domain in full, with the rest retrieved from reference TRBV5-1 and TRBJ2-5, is KAGVTQTPRYLIKTRGQQVTLSCSPISGHRSVSWYQQTPGQGLQFLFEYFSETQRNKGNFPGRFSGRQFSNSRSEMNVSTLELGDSALYLCASSLARETQYFGPGTRLLVL.

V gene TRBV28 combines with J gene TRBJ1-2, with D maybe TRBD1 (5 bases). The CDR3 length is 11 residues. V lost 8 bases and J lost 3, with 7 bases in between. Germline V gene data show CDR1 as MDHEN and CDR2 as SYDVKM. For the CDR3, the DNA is TGTGCCAGCGGCAGGGACTATGGCTACACCTTC. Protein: CASGRDYGYTF.

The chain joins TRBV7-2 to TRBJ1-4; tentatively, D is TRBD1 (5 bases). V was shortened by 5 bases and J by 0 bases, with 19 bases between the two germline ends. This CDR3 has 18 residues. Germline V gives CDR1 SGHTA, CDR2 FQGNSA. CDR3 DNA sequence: TGTGCCAGCAGCCAGTTCGGGACTGATGTTGCAACTAATGAAAAACTGTTTTTT. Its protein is CASSQFGTDVATNEKLFF.

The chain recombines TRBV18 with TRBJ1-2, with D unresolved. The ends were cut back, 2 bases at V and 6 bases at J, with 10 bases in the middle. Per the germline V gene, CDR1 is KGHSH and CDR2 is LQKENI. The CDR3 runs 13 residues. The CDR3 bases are TGTGCCAGCTCACCATGGGTTAAGGATGGCTACACCTTC. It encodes CASSPWVKDGYTF. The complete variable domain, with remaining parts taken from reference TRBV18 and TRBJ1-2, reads NAGVMQNPRHLVRRRGQEARLRCSPMKGHSHVYWYRQLPEEGLKFMVYLQKENIIDESGMPKERFSAEFPKEGPSILRIQQVVRGDSAAYFCASSPWVKDGYTFGSGTRLTVV.

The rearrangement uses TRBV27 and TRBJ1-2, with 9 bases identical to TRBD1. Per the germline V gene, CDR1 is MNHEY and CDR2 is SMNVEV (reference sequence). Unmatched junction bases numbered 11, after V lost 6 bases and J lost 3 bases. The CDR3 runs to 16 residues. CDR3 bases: TGTGCCAGCAGCCCTACTTACAGGGGGCGCGACTATGGCTACACCTTC. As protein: CASSPTYRGRDYGYTF.

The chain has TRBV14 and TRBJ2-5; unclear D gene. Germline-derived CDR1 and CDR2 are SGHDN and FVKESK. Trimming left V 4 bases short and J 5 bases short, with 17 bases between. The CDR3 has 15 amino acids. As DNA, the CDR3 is TGTGCCAGCAGCCCCTTGGGCCCCTTAGAGGAGACCCAGTACTTC. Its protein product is CASSPLGPLEETQYF.

The CDR3 is CASSLSRGANYGYTF. In DNA form, the CDR3 reads TGTGCCAGCAGCTTATCACGAGGGGCTAACTATGGCTACACCTTC. The chain employs TRBV11-1 and TRBJ1-2, with a weak D call TRBD1 (5 bases). This CDR3 has 15 residues. V lost 2 bases and J 0 bases, leaving 10 bases between the germline ends. Looked up from germline, CDR1 is SGHAT and CDR2 is FQDESV (reference sequence).

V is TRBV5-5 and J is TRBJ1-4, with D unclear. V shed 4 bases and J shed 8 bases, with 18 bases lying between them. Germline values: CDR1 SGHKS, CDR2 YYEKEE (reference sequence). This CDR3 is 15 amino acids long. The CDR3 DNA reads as TGTGCCAGCAGCGGCCTGACGGATTCGAGCGAAAAACTGTTTTTT. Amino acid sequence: CASSGLTDSSEKLFF.

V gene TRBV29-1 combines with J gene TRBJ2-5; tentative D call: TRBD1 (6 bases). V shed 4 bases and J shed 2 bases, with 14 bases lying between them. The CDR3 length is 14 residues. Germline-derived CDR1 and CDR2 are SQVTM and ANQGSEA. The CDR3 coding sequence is TGCAGCGTTGTTCCACAGGGAAGTCAAGAGACCCAGTACTTC. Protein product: CSVVPQGSQETQYF.

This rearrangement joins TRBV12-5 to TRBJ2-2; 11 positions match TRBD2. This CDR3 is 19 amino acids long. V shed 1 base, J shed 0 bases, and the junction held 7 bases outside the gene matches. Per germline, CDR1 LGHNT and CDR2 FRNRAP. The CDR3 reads CASGLATTSGRANTGELFF. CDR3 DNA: TGTGCTAGTGGTTTGGCCACAACTAGCGGGAGAGCGAACACCGGGGAGCTGTTTTTT.

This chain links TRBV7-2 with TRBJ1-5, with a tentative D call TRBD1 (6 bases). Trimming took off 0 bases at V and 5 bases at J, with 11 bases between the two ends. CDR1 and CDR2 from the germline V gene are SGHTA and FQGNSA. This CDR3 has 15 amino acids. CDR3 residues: CASSLAWGGHQPQHF. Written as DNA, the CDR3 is TGTGCCAGCAGCTTAGCGTGGGGGGGCCATCAGCCCCAGCATTTT.

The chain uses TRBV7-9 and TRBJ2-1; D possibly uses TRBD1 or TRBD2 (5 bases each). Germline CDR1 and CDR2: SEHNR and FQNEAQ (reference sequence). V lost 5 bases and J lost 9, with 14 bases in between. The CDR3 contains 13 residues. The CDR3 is CASSLLGDSEQFF. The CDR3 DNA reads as TGTGCCAGCAGCCTCCTGGGGGATAGTGAGCAGTTCTTC.

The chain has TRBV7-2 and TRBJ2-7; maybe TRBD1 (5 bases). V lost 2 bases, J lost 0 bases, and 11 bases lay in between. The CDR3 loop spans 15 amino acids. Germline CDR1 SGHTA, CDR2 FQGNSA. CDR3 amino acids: CASSLTSTASYEQYF. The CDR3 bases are TGTGCCAGCAGCTTAACTTCGACAGCCTCCTACGAGCAGTACTTC.

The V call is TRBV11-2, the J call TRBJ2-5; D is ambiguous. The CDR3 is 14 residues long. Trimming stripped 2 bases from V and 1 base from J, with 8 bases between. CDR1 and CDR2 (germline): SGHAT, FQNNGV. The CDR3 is CASSLRYSQETQYF. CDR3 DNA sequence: TGTGCCAGCAGCTTACGATACAGCCAAGAGACCCAGTACTTC. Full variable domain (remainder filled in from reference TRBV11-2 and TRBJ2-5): EAGVAQSPRYKIIEKRQSVAFWCNPISGHATLYWYQQILGQGPKLLIQFQNNGVVDDSQLPKDRFSAERLKGVDSTLKIQPAKLEDSAVYLCASSLRYSQETQYFGPGTRLLVL.

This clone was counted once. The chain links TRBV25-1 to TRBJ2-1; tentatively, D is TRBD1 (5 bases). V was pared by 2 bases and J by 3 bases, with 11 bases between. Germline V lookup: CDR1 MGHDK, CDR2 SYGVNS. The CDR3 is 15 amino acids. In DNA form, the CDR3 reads TGTGCCAGCAGTGAACGACAGCACAACTACAATGAGCAGTTCTTC. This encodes CASSERQHNYNEQFF.

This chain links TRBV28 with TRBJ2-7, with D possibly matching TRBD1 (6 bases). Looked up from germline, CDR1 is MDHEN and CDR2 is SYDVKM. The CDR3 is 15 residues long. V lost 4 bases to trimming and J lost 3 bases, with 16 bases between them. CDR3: CASSSTGWWGYEQYF. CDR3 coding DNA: TGTGCCAGCAGTTCCACAGGGTGGTGGGGCTACGAGCAGTACTTC.

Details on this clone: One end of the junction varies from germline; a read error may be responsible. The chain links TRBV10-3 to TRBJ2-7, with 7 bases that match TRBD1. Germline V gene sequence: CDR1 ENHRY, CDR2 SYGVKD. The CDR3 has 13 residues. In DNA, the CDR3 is TGTGCCATCAGTGACTACCCCCGGGACAGTGCCGACTTC. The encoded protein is CAISDYPRDSADF.

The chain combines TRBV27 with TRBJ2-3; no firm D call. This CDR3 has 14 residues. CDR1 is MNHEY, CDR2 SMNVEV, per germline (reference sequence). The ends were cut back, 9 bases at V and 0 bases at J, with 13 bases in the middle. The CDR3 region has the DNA TGTGCCAGTGGCGCGGCCTCTAGCACAGATACGCAGTATTTT. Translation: CASGAASSTDTQYF.

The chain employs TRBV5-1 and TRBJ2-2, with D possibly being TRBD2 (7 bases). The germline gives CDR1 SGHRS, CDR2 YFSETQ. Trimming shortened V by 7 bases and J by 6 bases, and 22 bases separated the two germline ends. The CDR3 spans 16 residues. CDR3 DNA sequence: TGCGCCAGCGGGCGGGGGCGGACCCAAGGCCCCGGGGAGCTGTTTTTT. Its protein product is CASGRGRTQGPGELFF.

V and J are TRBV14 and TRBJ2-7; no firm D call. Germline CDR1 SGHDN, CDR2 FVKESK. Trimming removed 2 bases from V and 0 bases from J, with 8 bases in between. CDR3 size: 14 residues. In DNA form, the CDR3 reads TGTGCCAGCAGCCAATTTCAGAGCTCCTACGAGCAGTACTTC. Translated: CASSQFQSSYEQYF.

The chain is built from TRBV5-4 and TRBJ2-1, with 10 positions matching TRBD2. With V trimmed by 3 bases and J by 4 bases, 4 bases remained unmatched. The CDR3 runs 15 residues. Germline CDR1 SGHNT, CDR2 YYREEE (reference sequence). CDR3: CASSSGLADYNEQFF. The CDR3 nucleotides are TGTGCCAGCAGCTCTGGACTAGCGGATTACAATGAGCAGTTCTTC.

The CDR3 nucleotides read TGCGCCAGCAGCCTACAGACAGGGCACACCGGGGAGCTGTTTTTT. Protein sequence: CASSLQTGHTGELFF. The chain is built from TRBV5-1 and TRBJ2-2, with TRBD1 identical over 7 bases. This CDR3 is 15 amino acids long. The germline V gene has CDR1 SGHRS and CDR2 YFSETQ. The J segment lost 3 bases and the V segment lost 4 bases, leaving 6 bases of the junction unmatched.

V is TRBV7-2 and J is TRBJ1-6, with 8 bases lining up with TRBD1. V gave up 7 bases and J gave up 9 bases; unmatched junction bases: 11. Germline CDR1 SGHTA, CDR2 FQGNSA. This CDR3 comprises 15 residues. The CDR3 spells CASNEQPGGFSPLHF. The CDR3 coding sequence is TGTGCCAGCAACGAGCAACCAGGGGGCTTTTCACCCCTCCACTTT.

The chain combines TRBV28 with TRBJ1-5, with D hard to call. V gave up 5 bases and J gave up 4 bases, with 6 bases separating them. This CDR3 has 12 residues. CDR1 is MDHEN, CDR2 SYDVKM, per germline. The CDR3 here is CASSLINQPQHF. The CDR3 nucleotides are TGTGCCAGCAGTCTAATAAATCAGCCCCAGCATTTT. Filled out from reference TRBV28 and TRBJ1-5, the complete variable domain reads DVKVTQSSRYLVKRTGEKVFLECVQDMDHENMFWYRQDPGLGLRLIYFSYDVKMKEKGDIPEGYSVSREKKERFSLILESASTNQTSMYLCASSLINQPQHFGDGTRLSIL.

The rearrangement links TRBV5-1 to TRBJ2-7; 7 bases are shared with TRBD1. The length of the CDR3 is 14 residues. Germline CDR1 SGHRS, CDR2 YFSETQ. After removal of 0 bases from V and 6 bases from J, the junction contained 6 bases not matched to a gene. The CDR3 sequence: CASSLERDRSEQYF. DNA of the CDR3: TGCGCCAGCAGCTTGGAAAGGGACAGAAGCGAGCAGTACTTC.

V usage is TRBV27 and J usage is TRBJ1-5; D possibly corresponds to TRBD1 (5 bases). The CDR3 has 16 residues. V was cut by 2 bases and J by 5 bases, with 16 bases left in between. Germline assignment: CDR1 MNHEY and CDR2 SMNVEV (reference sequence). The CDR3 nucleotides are TGTGCCAGCAGTTTAAGGGCAGGGCATGTCGATCAGCCCCAGCATTTT. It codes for CASSLRAGHVDQPQHF.

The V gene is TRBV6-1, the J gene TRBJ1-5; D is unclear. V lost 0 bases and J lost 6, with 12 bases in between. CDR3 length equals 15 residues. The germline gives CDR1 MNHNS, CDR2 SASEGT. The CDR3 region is CASSEAPIWGQPQHF. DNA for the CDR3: TGTGCCAGCAGTGAAGCGCCCATCTGGGGTCAGCCCCAGCATTTT.

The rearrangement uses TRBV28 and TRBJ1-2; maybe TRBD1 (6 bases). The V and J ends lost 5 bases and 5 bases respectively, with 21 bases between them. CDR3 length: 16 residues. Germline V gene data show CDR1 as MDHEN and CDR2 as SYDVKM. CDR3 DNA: TGTGCCAGCAGTCCCGGGGGGCCGGAACTTCCTTATGGCTACACCTTC. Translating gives CASSPGGPELPYGYTF.